The rows below give T cell receptor beta chains drawn from one sample of a study of cytomegalovirus exposure and HLA in healthy donors. TCRdb keeps only in-frame clones here, not all; method: immunoSEQ multiplex PCR. The data show 130,000 or so clones, 76% seen once. Source material: PBMCs. The receptors were gathered from a female donor in good health and CMV-seropositive. Both conserved end residues are part of each CDR3. A D gene is named only where the DNA matches it firmly. Clone size, where shown, is once, few, many, or a class for clones that have expanded.

TRBJ2-1,TRBD2,once,TRBV29-1,CSVEEFKDRDYLFF,TGCAGCGTTGAAGAATTTAAAGACCGGGACTATCTATTCTTC
TRBJ2-7,TRBD2,-,TRBV7-7,CASSKTSGRYEQYF,TGTGCCAGCAGCAAAACTAGCGGGAGATACGAGCAGTACTTC
TRBJ1-5,-,-,TRBV2,CASSPSTSPNQPQHF,TGTGCCAGCAGTCCCAGTACGTCCCCAAATCAGCCCCAGCATTTT
TRBJ1-2,TRBD1,-,TRBV5-6,CASSSRGIANYGYTF,TGTGCCAGCAGCTCCAGGGGGATAGCTAACTATGGCTACACCTTC
TRBJ2-5,TRBD2,few,TRBV6-1,CASSRLAGAQETQYF,TGTGCCAGCTCTCGACTAGCGGGAGCCCAAGAGACCCAGTACTTC
TRBJ1-1,-,-,TRBV5-1,CASSLGSEGGRTEAFF,TGCGCCAGCAGCTTGGGCTCCGAGGGGGGGAGGACTGAAGCTTTCTTT
TRBJ2-2,TRBD2,-,TRBV19,CASSMGGGSRELFF,TGTGCCAGTAGTATGGGGGGGGGTTCCCGGGAGCTGTTTTTT
TRBJ2-7,-,-,TRBV2,CASSVTWYKQYF,TGTGCCAGCAGTGTGACATGGTACAAGCAGTACTTC
TRBJ2-6,-,-,TRBV11-2,CASSLQQILLAANVLTF,TGTGCCAGCAGCTTACAACAGATCCTTCTCGCGGCCAACGTCCTGACTTTC
TRBJ2-2,-,-,TRBV9,CASSVDPLGALNTGELFF,TGTGCCAGCAGCGTAGATCCCCTAGGGGCTTTGAACACCGGGGAGCTGTTTTTT
TRBJ1-4,TRBD1,once,TRBV5-6,CASSREGQAEKLFF,TGTGCCAGCAGCCGCGAGGGACAGGCTGAAAAACTGTTTTTT
TRBJ1-1,-,-,TRBV5-6,CASSLLGLQGEAFF,TGTGCCAGCAGCTTGTTAGGATTGCAGGGTGAAGCTTTCTTT
TRBJ2-7,TRBD2,-,TRBV5-5,CASSSTGLKGEQYF,TGTGCCAGCAGCTCAACGGGACTAAAGGGCGAGCAGTACTTC
TRBJ2-3,TRBD1,-,TRBV5-1,CASSRRDRGRVDTQYF,TGCGCCAGCAGTCGGAGGGACAGGGGGCGGGTAGATACGCAGTATTTT
TRBJ2-3,TRBD1,-,TRBV29-1,CSAEDRAADTQYF,TGCAGCGCCGAAGACAGGGCCGCAGATACGCAGTATTTT
TRBJ2-1,TRBD2,-,TRBV19,CASSIGGLAGNEQFF,TGTGCCAGTAGTATAGGAGGGCTAGCGGGGAATGAGCAGTTCTTC
TRBJ2-3,TRBD2,-,TRBV13,CASSLGTSGIVTDTQYF,TGTGCCAGCAGCTTAGGGACTAGCGGGATCGTCACAGATACGCAGTATTTT
TRBJ1-1,-,-,TRBV21-1,CASSKGCSGGYTEAFF,TGTGCCAGCAGCAAAGGATGCAGCGGGGGATACACTGAAGCTTTCTTT
TRBJ2-3,TRBD2,once,TRBV14,CASSFELAGATDTQYF,TGTGCCAGCAGCTTCGAACTAGCGGGAGCCACAGATACGCAGTATTTT
TRBJ1-2,-,-,TRBV27,CASSRRREGYGYTF,TGTGCCAGCAGTAGGAGAAGGGAGGGGTATGGCTACACCTTC